Below are 23 T cell receptor beta chains sequenced from a single sample in a study of T cell changes during pregnancy in multiple sclerosis (dated by TCRdb to 2018 to 2020). Library prep was done by the immunoSEQ multiplex PCR assay. TCRdb re-hosts the immuneACCESS table, in-frame sequences only. Its copies lack some clones; in the studies checked, an unresolved V gene accounts for under half of them, and the cause for the rest is not known. This sample lists around 64,000 clones; 85% to 95% were detected once. The ten most abundant clones make up around 2.5% of the sample. The source was CD8+ T cells from peripheral blood mononuclear cells, collected in the third trimester of pregnancy. The receptors here all came from a female donor with multiple sclerosis, enrolled in a pregnancy study.

The rearrangement uses TRBV7-2 and TRBJ2-7, with a weak D call TRBD1 (7 bases). The V end was cut by 1 base, the J end by 5 bases, with 12 bases between. In germline, CDR1 is SGHTA, CDR2 FQGNSA. The CDR3 totals 14 residues. CDR3 nucleotides: TGTGCCAGCAGCTTAGGACAGGGCGGGAACGAGCAGTACTTC. It codes for CASSLGQGGNEQYF.

The CDR3 coding sequence is TGCGCCAGCAGCTTGCTTATAGCGGGAGGGCCGGGGGGCACAGATACGCAGTATTTT. Protein: CASSLLIAGGPGGTDTQYF. This chain joins TRBV5-1 and TRBJ2-3, with 11 bases aligning to TRBD2. Germline CDR1 and CDR2: SGHRS and YFSETQ. Germline trimming cut 1 base from V and 1 base from J; bases unmatched to any gene: 11. This CDR3 spans 19 amino acids.

The rearrangement uses TRBV14 and TRBJ1-1, with unresolved D. Germline CDR1 reads SGHDN; CDR2 reads FVKESK. Trimming took 0 bases from V and 0 from J, leaving 8 bases between them. The CDR3 extends over 15 amino acids. CDR3: CASSQDVGMNTEAFF. The CDR3 DNA sequence: TGTGCCAGCAGCCAAGATGTCGGGATGAACACTGAAGCTTTCTTT.

The rearrangement links TRBV28 to TRBJ1-4; 8 nucleotides match TRBD1. CDR1 and CDR2 (germline): MDHEN, SYDVKM. This CDR3 has 14 residues. The junction had 2 bases not matched to a gene; V was cut back by 0 bases and J by 8 bases. The CDR3 nucleotides read TGTGCCAGCAGTTTATGGGGACAGGAAGAAAAACTGTTTTTT. Amino acids: CASSLWGQEEKLFF.

The chain employs TRBV19 and TRBJ2-1; weak D call: TRBD2 (6 bases). Germline V CDR1 and CDR2: LNHDA, SQIVND (reference sequence). The CDR3 has 14 amino acids. V lost 3 bases to trimming and J lost 8 bases, with 14 bases between them. The CDR3 protein is CASSIVHLADEQFF. The CDR3 DNA sequence: TGTGCCAGTAGTATCGTTCATTTAGCGGATGAGCAGTTCTTC.

V and J are TRBV28 and TRBJ1-1; perhaps TRBD1 as D (5 bases). The CDR3 spans 16 residues. Germline-derived CDR1 and CDR2 are MDHEN and SYDVKM. Trimming cost V 6 bases and J 3 bases, with 20 bases left between them. The CDR3 DNA follows: TGTGCCAGCAGCCCGCCGGGAGCAGGGCGGCACACTGAAGCTTTCTTT. It is translated as CASSPPGAGRHTEAFF.

A few counts support this clone. The chain couples TRBV19 to TRBJ2-4, with 9 bases lining up with TRBD1. J gave up 8 bases and V 6 bases, and 5 bases lay outside the gene matches. CDR1 is LNHDA and CDR2 is SQIVND in the germline V gene (reference sequence). This CDR3 is 13 amino acids long. CDR3 bases: TGTGCCAGTAGCGCGGGACAGGGAGACATTCAGTACTTC. It is translated as CASSAGQGDIQYF.

This chain uses TRBV19 with TRBJ2-7; TRBD1 agrees at 7 bases. Germline CDR1 is LNHDA and CDR2 is SQIVND (reference sequence). The CDR3 runs to 15 residues. The V and J ends lost 1 base and 3 bases, in that order; junction bases with no gene match: 6. CDR3 loop: CASSIAPGQSYEQYF. CDR3 sequence (DNA): TGTGCCAGTAGTATAGCGCCGGGACAGAGCTACGAGCAGTACTTC.

The chain combines TRBV11-2 with TRBJ2-1, with D tentatively TRBD2 (5 bases). V was pared by 3 bases and J by 4 bases, with 13 bases between. CDR1 SGHAT and CDR2 FQNNGV come from the germline V gene. The CDR3 is 15 residues long. CDR3 in DNA: TGTGCCAGCAGCTTGTCCCAAGGCGGGTACAATGAGCAGTTCTTC. This gives the protein CASSLSQGGYNEQFF.

Regarding this clone: One end of the junction is discordant with germline, which a read error may explain. The V gene is TRBV7-9, the J gene TRBJ2-1; TRBD2 aligns across 7 bases. Germline CDR1 is SEHNR and CDR2 is FQNEAQ (reference sequence). This CDR3 region has 15 residues. CDR3 nucleotides: TGTGCCAGCAACTTAGGCGGGAGAGGGTCCAATGAGCAGTTCTTC. Residues: CASNLGGRGSNEQFF. Full variable domain (rest looked up from reference TRBV7-9 and TRBJ2-1): DTGVSQNPRHKITKRGQNVTFRCDPISEHNRLYWYRQTLGQGPEFLTYFQNEAQLEKSRLLSDRFSAERPKGSFSTLEIQRTEQGDSAMYLCASNLGGRGSNEQFFGPGTRLTVL.

This chain uses TRBV4-2 with TRBJ2-2, with 14 nucleotides matching TRBD2. CDR3 length equals 20 residues. With V trimmed by 0 bases and J by 7 bases, 13 bases remained unmatched. Germline V lookup: CDR1 LGHNA, CDR2 YNFKEQ. The CDR3 spells CASSQDPKKTSGRAIGELFF. The DNA of the CDR3 is TGTGCCAGCAGCCAAGATCCGAAAAAGACTAGCGGGAGGGCCATCGGGGAGCTGTTTTTT.

The V and J genes are TRBV5-1 and TRBJ2-5; 8 bases fit TRBD2. CDR3 length equals 16 residues. The V gene's germline CDR1 is SGHRS and CDR2 YFSETQ. J lost 1 base, V lost 0 bases, and 5 bases had no gene match. The CDR3 here is CASSLGVAGPQETQYF. For the CDR3, the DNA is TGCGCCAGCAGCTTGGGAGTAGCGGGACCCCAAGAGACCCAGTACTTC.

The rearrangement links TRBV5-5 to TRBJ2-5; TRBD1 aligns across 10 bases. Germline V lookup: CDR1 SGHKS, CDR2 YYEKEE (reference sequence). The CDR3 length is 15 residues. The V and J ends lost 4 bases and 5 bases, in that order; junction bases with no gene match: 8. The CDR3 reads CASSRTGGGRETQYF. As DNA, the CDR3 is TGTGCCAGCAGCCGGACAGGGGGAGGACGGGAGACCCAGTACTTC.

The V and J genes are TRBV30 and TRBJ2-7, with 8 bases aligning to TRBD2. This CDR3 is built from 14 residues. Germline V CDR1 and CDR2: GTSNPN, SVGIG (reference sequence). The V gene end was trimmed by 0 bases and the J gene end by 2 bases; junction bases not matched to a gene: 3. This CDR3 reads CAWSVPRGAYEQYF. CDR3 DNA sequence: TGTGCCTGGAGTGTACCGCGGGGGGCCTACGAGCAGTACTTC.

The V and J genes are TRBV28 and TRBJ1-1; D is perhaps TRBD1 (6 bases). The germline V and J ends were trimmed by 2 bases and 5 bases, with 12 bases remaining between them. Germline V gene data show CDR1 as MDHEN and CDR2 as SYDVKM. The CDR3 is 14 amino acids. The CDR3 bases are TGTGCCAGCAGTTTACGCGGGGGCAGGACTGAAGCTTTCTTT. This sequence encodes CASSLRGGRTEAFF.

The rearrangement links TRBV6-1 to TRBJ2-7; D is undetermined. From germline, CDR1 is MNHNS and CDR2 SASEGT. The V and J ends lost 4 bases and 6 bases respectively, with 13 bases between them. The CDR3 runs to 13 residues. The CDR3 sequence is CASSGNSALEQYF. CDR3 DNA sequence: TGTGCCAGCAGTGGCAACAGTGCTCTCGAGCAGTACTTC.

The count of this clone is one. The chain uses TRBV5-1 and TRBJ1-1; D call uncertain. V gave up 4 bases and J gave up 6 bases, with 13 bases separating them. The CDR3 extends over 13 amino acids. Germline CDR1 and CDR2: SGHRS and YFSETQ. CDR3: CASSGDRAAEAFF. DNA of the CDR3: TGCGCCAGCAGCGGTGATAGAGCCGCTGAAGCTTTCTTT.

The CDR3 protein is CASRQRRGVYTEAFF. The CDR3 DNA reads TGTGCCAGCAGACAACGCAGGGGCGTGTACACTGAAGCTTTCTTT. V and J are TRBV7-2 and TRBJ1-1; possibly TRBD1 for D (6 bases). V lost 6 bases and J lost 3, with 17 bases in between. This CDR3 comprises 15 residues. Germline CDR1 SGHTA, CDR2 FQGNSA.

The genes are TRBV6-5 and TRBJ2-7, with D possibly TRBD1 on 6 matching bases. Germline CDR1 and CDR2: MNHEY and SVGAGI. Deletions cut 9 bases from V and 4 bases from J, with 22 bases between. The CDR3 runs 15 residues. In nucleotides, the CDR3 is TGTGCCAGTACCAAGAGGGGGACGCAGAAATACGAGCAGTACTTC. Protein sequence: CASTKRGTQKYEQYF.

V and J are TRBV9 and TRBJ2-7, with TRBD2 identical over 10 bases. This CDR3 has 17 residues. Trimming cost V 3 bases and J 3 bases; bases outside gene matches: 12. From germline, CDR1 is SGDLS and CDR2 YYNGEE. The CDR3 loop reads CASSEGDGLAAYYEQYF. For the CDR3, the DNA is TGTGCCAGCAGCGAGGGGGATGGACTAGCGGCCTACTACGAGCAGTACTTC.

The chain employs TRBV7-2 and TRBJ2-1, with 8 bases matching TRBD1. With 4 bases clipped from V and 0 bases from J, the junction kept 5 bases outside the gene matches. The CDR3 has 16 residues. CDR1 SGHTA and CDR2 FQGNSA come from the germline V gene. CDR3 sequence reads: CASSSTGALSYNEQFF. CDR3 nucleotides: TGTGCCAGCAGCTCGACAGGGGCCCTCTCCTACAATGAGCAGTTCTTC.

The rearrangement joins TRBV7-8 to TRBJ2-7; 7 nucleotides line up with TRBD1. This CDR3 has 14 residues. The germline CDR1 and CDR2 sequences are SGHVS and FQNEAQ. The J segment lost 2 bases and the V segment lost 2 bases, leaving 3 bases of the junction unmatched. The CDR3 is CASSLRDRTYEQYF. The DNA of the CDR3 is TGTGCCAGCAGCTTAAGGGACAGAACCTACGAGCAGTACTTC.

The genes are TRBV27 and TRBJ2-7, with D maybe TRBD1 (5 bases). V lost 3 bases, J lost 5 bases, and 11 bases lay in between. The CDR3 spans 13 residues. Germline loops: CDR1 MNHEY, CDR2 SMNVEV (reference sequence). The CDR3 nucleotides are TGTGCCAGCAGTTTTTCAGGGAATAACGAGCAGTACTTC. It translates to CASSFSGNNEQYF.